This entry lists 13 T cell receptor beta chains sequenced from one sample in a study of T cell repertoires in MIS-A myocarditis. This table comes from immunoSEQ multiplex PCR, and its TCRdb copy is limited to in-frame clones, with some not included. The sample records 13,000 to 15,000 clones, roughly 81% being singletons. Material: left ventricle heart tissue obtained at autopsy. The source of these receptors is a man in his late teens or twenties with fulminant myocarditis from multisystem inflammatory syndrome in adults (MIS-A) after COVID-19.

The chain links TRBV9 to TRBJ1-1; D not resolved. V lost 2 bases, J lost 5 bases, and 10 bases lay in between. The CDR3 loop spans 13 amino acids. Germline CDR1 reads SGDLS; CDR2 reads YYNGEE. The CDR3 loop reads CASSVRGLTEAFF. The CDR3 DNA reads TGTGCCAGCAGCGTCCGAGGCTTGACTGAAGCTTTCTTT. The full variable domain, rest sourced from reference TRBV9 and TRBJ1-1, is DSGVTQTPKHLITATGQRVTLRCSPRSGDLSVYWYQQSLDQGLQFLIQYYNGEERAKGNILERFSAQQFPDLHSELNLSSLELGDSALYFCASSVRGLTEAFFGQGTRLTVV.

The CDR3 nucleotides read TGTGCCAGCAGCACGGGACTAGCGGGGTTCAATGAGCAGTTCTTC. Residues: CASSTGLAGFNEQFF. The genes are TRBV27 and TRBJ2-1, with 13 positions matching TRBD2. This CDR3 comprises 15 residues. V was pared by 6 bases and J by 6 bases, with 5 bases of the junction left unmatched. Germline assignment: CDR1 MNHEY and CDR2 SMNVEV (reference sequence).

The chain combines TRBV28 with TRBJ2-3; 8 bases are shared with TRBD1. The CDR3 contains 17 residues. The trim removed 6 bases at V and 2 bases at J, leaving 13 bases unmatched. Germline V gives CDR1 MDHEN, CDR2 SYDVKM. The DNA for the CDR3 is TGTGCCAGCAGCAACAAAAACAGGGGGACTTCCACAGATACGCAGTATTTT. Translating gives CASSNKNRGTSTDTQYF. Supplemented by reference TRBV28 and TRBJ2-3, the full variable domain reads DVKVTQSSRYLVKRTGEKVFLECVQDMDHENMFWYRQDPGLGLRLIYFSYDVKMKEKGDIPEGYSVSREKKERFSLILESASTNQTSMYLCASSNKNRGTSTDTQYFGPGTRLTVL.

This clone was observed a handful of times. The gene calls are TRBV25-1 and TRBJ1-1, with D possibly TRBD1 on 5 matching bases. Looked up from germline, CDR1 is MGHDK and CDR2 is SYGVNS. The CDR3 is 12 residues long. V lost 3 bases and J lost 8, with 10 bases in between. The DNA of the CDR3 is TGTGCCAGCAGTGAGCGTCGGGGCGAAGCTTTCTTT. This gives the protein CASSERRGEAFF.

This clone has only one observation. The gene calls are TRBV2 and TRBJ2-5, with 7 bases fitting TRBD1. J gave up 1 base and V 3 bases, and 5 bases lay outside the gene matches. This CDR3 is built from 15 residues. Germline CDR1 SNHLY, CDR2 FYNNEI. The CDR3 region has the DNA TGTGCCAGCAGTGATAGGGGACAGCTCCAAGAGACCCAGTACTTC. This codes for CASSDRGQLQETQYF.

The CDR3 DNA sequence: TGTGCCAGCAGCTTATGGCAGGGAGGAAATGCCGAAGCTTTCTTT. It yields the protein CASSLWQGGNAEAFF. This rearrangement joins TRBV7-9 to TRBJ1-1, with a weak D call TRBD1 (5 bases). CDR1 SEHNR and CDR2 FQNEAQ come from the germline V gene (reference sequence). The CDR3 sequence is 15 residues long. Trimming shortened V by 2 bases and J by 8 bases, and 18 bases separated the two germline ends.

The chain joins TRBV5-5 to TRBJ2-5, with 7 bases matching TRBD2. V shed 0 bases and J 4 bases; nucleotides not matched to a gene: 6. The CDR3 spans 15 residues. CDR1 and CDR2 (germline): SGHKS, YYEKEE (reference sequence). The CDR3 DNA is TGTGCCAGCAGCTTGGACGGGGGGAAGGGAGAGACCCAGTACTTC. This translates into CASSLDGGKGETQYF.

J is TRBJ1-2 and V is TRBV11-1; D unclear. Trimming cost V 7 bases and J 8 bases, with 26 bases left between them. The CDR3 is 16 residues long. CDR1 is SGHAT and CDR2 is FQDESV in the germline V gene (reference sequence). CDR3 coding DNA: TGTGCCAGCAACCTGAGTCGTATTGGGCGGCCGGGGGGCTACACCTTC. Translation gives CASNLSRIGRPGGYTF.

The chain uses TRBV21-1 and TRBJ1-5; the tabulated D call, TRBD1, remains unverified against the DNA. TRBV21-1 is labeled a pseudogene. The length of the CDR3 is 17 residues. DNA for the CDR3: TGTGCCAGCAGCAAAGATGCAAGGGACAGCACTAATCAGCCCCAGCATTTT. It specifies CASSKDARDSTNQPQHF.

The chain links TRBV14 to TRBJ2-3; possibly TRBD1 for D (5 bases). V dropped 0 bases and J dropped 3 bases, with 7 bases sitting between them. CDR3 length: 14 amino acids. Germline V gene sequence: CDR1 SGHDN, CDR2 FVKESK. CDR3 sequence: CASSQDRATDTQYF. Written as DNA, the CDR3 is TGTGCCAGCAGCCAAGACAGGGCGACAGATACGCAGTATTTT.

The chain combines TRBV2 with TRBJ1-5; weak D call: TRBD1 (5 bases). With 2 bases removed from V and 9 bases from J, the gap between germline ends came to 11 bases. The germline gives CDR1 SNHLY, CDR2 FYNNEI. The CDR3 length is 13 residues. CDR3 sequence (DNA): TGTGCCAGCAGTGAAACCCGGAGGGGGCCCCAGCATTTT. Amino acid sequence: CASSETRRGPQHF.

This clone is a singleton in its sample. CDR3 nucleotide sequence: TGTGCCAGCAGCTTAGATAGTTGGAGGGATTCACCCCTCCACTTT. Amino acids: CASSLDSWRDSPLHF. The chain employs TRBV7-8 and TRBJ1-6; no definite D call. The CDR3 is 15 residues long. V gave up 1 base and J gave up 8 bases, with 12 bases separating them. Germline V gene lookup returns CDR1 SGHVS and CDR2 FQNEAQ.

Notes on this clone: The junction and the germline gene differ at one end; a read error may be behind it. This specimen includes other DNA sequences encoding the same CDR3. This rearrangement joins TRBV29-1 to TRBJ2-2; TRBD1 aligns across 10 bases. Germline V gives CDR1 SQVTM, CDR2 ANQGSEA. This CDR3 comprises 14 residues. CDR3 sequence reads: CSVVRDRGPGELFF. The CDR3 DNA reads TGCAGCGTTGTTAGGGACAGGGGCCCCGGGGAGCTATTTTTT.